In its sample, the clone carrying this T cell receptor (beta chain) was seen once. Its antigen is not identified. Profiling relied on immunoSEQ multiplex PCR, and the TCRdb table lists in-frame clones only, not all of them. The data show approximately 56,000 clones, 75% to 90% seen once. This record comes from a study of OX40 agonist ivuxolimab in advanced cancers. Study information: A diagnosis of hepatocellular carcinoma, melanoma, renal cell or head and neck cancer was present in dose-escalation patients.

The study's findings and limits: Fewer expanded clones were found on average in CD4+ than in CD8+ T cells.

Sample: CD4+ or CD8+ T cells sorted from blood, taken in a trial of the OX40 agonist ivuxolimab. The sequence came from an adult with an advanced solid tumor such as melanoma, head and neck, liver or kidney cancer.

The CDR3 loop is CASSTRDLNTGELFF. CDR3 coding DNA: TGTGCCAGCAGCACCCGGGATCTGAACACCGGGGAGCTGTTTTTT. The V call is TRBV9, the J call TRBJ2-2; D perhaps matches TRBD2 (5 bases). Trimming removed 4 bases at V and 1 base at J, with 11 bases between. CDR1 and CDR2 from the germline V gene are SGDLS and YYNGEE. The length of the CDR3 is 15 residues.